This T cell receptor beta chain was sequenced for a study of blood T cell repertoires in COVID-19. Turning to the study itself: The United States, Italy and Spain supplied acute and convalescent COVID-19 samples. The analysed material was cDNA or gDNA that came from T cells, B-cell-depleted T cells, or PBMCs.

Participants, about 18 to 90 years old, spanned approximately 25 US areas. Clinical history reported by participants formed the basis on which cohorts were assigned. Sequencing was performed with immunoSEQ multiplex PCR; in TCRdb, only in-frame clones are kept and a portion is missing. The table records fewer than 350,000 clones, around 89% of them present only once. CDR1 and CDR2 from the germline V gene are LNHDA and SQIVND (reference sequence). The CDR3 consists of 19 residues. V lost 7 bases and J 3 bases, leaving 27 bases between the germline ends. Sequenced material: PBMCs or T cells enriched from blood (not recorded which). The clonotype comes from a woman under 30 with acute COVID-19. This rearrangement joins TRBV19 to TRBJ2-2; D is possibly TRBD1 (6 bases). The CDR3 protein is CASTSRGVSGIKYTGELFF. Written as DNA, the CDR3 is TGTGCCAGTACCTCCAGGGGAGTTTCCGGGATAAAGTACACCGGGGAGCTGTTTTTT. Full variable domain (missing parts from reference TRBV19 and TRBJ2-2): DGGITQSPKYLFRKEGQNVTLSCEQNLNHDAMYWYRQDPGQGLRLIYYSQIVNDFQKGDIAEGYSVSREKKESFPLTVTSAQKNPTAFYLCASTSRGVSGIKYTGELFFGEGSRLTVL.